The 27 T cell receptor beta chains listed next were all sequenced from one sample in a study of sequential checkpoint blockade in melanoma. Clones were sequenced by immunoSEQ multiplex PCR, and TCRdb holds only the in-frame ones, with some missing. This table has some 13,000 clones, around 72% appearing once. Stated treatment: randomized to nivolumab then ipilimumab (arm A) or the reverse (arm B). The sequencing used CD8+ T cells sorted from blood (inferred from file names), collected from a patient given nivolumab and ipilimumab in sequence. The receptor set was obtained from a human donor with melanoma.

This CDR3 reads CASSELLRSSGREAQYF. The CDR3 coding sequence is TGTGCCAGCAGTGAATTGTTAAGGTCTAGCGGGCGGGAGGCCCAGTACTTC. The chain combines TRBV25-1 with TRBJ2-5; 8 bases align to TRBD2. Germline-derived CDR1 and CDR2 are MGHDK and SYGVNS. V shed 1 base and J 9 bases; nucleotides not matched to a gene: 16. The CDR3 is 17 residues long. Based on the CDR3 plus reference TRBV25-1 and TRBJ2-5, the full variable domain is EADIYQTPRYLVIGTGKKITLECSQTMGHDKMYWYQQDPGMELHLIHYSYGVNSTEKGDLSSESTVSRIRTEHFPLTLESARPSHTSQYLCASSELLRSSGREAQYFGPGTRLLVL.

The chain carries TRBV7-9 and TRBJ2-5; 10 bases are a match to TRBD2. Germline values: CDR1 SEHNR, CDR2 FQNEAQ (reference sequence). J lost 2 bases, V lost 6 bases, and 9 bases had no gene match. The CDR3 is 16 amino acids. The CDR3 region has the DNA TGTGCCAGCAGTTGGGGGCTAGCGGGGGAACAAGAGACCCAGTACTTC. Translating it yields CASSWGLAGEQETQYF.

This clone was picked up a small number of times. CDR3 sequence: CAISRTGFGEKLFF. The CDR3 DNA reads as TGTGCCATCAGTCGGACAGGGTTTGGTGAAAAACTGTTTTTT. The chain uses TRBV10-3 and TRBJ1-4; 8 bases match TRBD1. The CDR3 is made up of 14 amino acids. Germline V gene lookup returns CDR1 ENHRY and CDR2 SYGVKD. The ends lost 5 bases at V and 7 bases at J; junction bases unmatched: 6.

The gene calls are TRBV9 and TRBJ1-1; D gene ambiguous. V was shortened by 0 bases and J by 4 bases, with 4 bases between the two germline ends. The germline CDR1 and CDR2 sequences are SGDLS and YYNGEE. This CDR3 contains 12 residues. The CDR3 DNA sequence: TGTGCCAGCAGCGTAGGAGGCACTGAAGCTTTCTTT. Its translation is CASSVGGTEAFF. The full variable domain, with the rest looked up from reference TRBV9 and TRBJ1-1, is DSGVTQTPKHLITATGQRVTLRCSPRSGDLSVYWYQQSLDQGLQFLIQYYNGEERAKGNILERFSAQQFPDLHSELNLSSLELGDSALYFCASSVGGTEAFFGQGTRLTVV.

The chain employs TRBV2 and TRBJ2-7, with 12 bases aligning to TRBD2. The ends lost 5 bases at V and 2 bases at J; junction bases unmatched: 7. The CDR3 extends over 16 amino acids. Germline CDR1 reads SNHLY; CDR2 reads FYNNEI. CDR3 sequence (DNA): TGTGCCAGCAGTTTCCGGACTAGCGGGACTGCCTACGAGCAGTACTTC. It yields the protein CASSFRTSGTAYEQYF.

The chain combines TRBV6-5 with TRBJ2-7; possibly TRBD1 for D (5 bases). V was pared by 4 bases and J by 2 bases, with 12 bases between. Germline lookup yields CDR1 MNHEY and CDR2 SVGAGI. This CDR3 has 14 residues. The CDR3 DNA sequence: TGTGCCAGCAGTTTTTCAGGGATCCCCTACGAGCAGTACTTC. Its protein is CASSFSGIPYEQYF.

Worth noting for this clone: The conserved phenylalanine or tryptophan normally closing the CDR3 is absent here, so this likely arose from a read error. Because the CDR3's place on the DNA is in doubt, the DNA is left out and the CDR3 is given as listed by TCRdb. The gene calls are TRBV6-1 and TRBJ1-1; the table's D call, TRBD1, was not checked against the DNA. Germline V CDR1 and CDR2: MNHNS, SASEGT. From its first to its last residue, the CDR3 has 12 amino acids. The CDR3 loop is CASSGTGVERAI.

The rearrangement uses TRBV5-6 and TRBJ2-7; maybe TRBD2 (5 bases). Germline V gives CDR1 SGHDT, CDR2 YYEEEE. The CDR3 consists of 13 residues. The V end lost 1 base, the J end lost 6 bases, and 11 bases lay between the germline ends. CDR3 region: CASSLFSGSEQYF. CDR3 coding DNA: TGTGCCAGCAGCTTGTTCTCGGGGAGCGAGCAGTACTTC.

J is TRBJ1-5 and V is TRBV27; 9 nucleotides match TRBD1. Trimming removed 5 bases from V and 6 bases from J; junction bases left unmatched: 8. The germline gives CDR1 MNHEY, CDR2 SMNVEV (reference sequence). The CDR3 covers 15 residues. As DNA, the CDR3 is TGTGCCAGCAGTGAACAGGGGGCGTTCGGTCAGCCCCAGCATTTT. Its translation is CASSEQGAFGQPQHF.

J is TRBJ1-1 and V is TRBV7-8, with unresolved D. Trimming took off 4 bases at V and 5 bases at J, with 11 bases between the two ends. The CDR3 consists of 13 residues. Germline values: CDR1 SGHVS, CDR2 FQNEAQ. The CDR3 spells CASSSDSATEAFF. CDR3 DNA: TGTGCCAGCAGCTCGGACTCTGCTACTGAAGCTTTCTTT.

J is TRBJ2-2 and V is TRBV7-2, with D possibly TRBD2 on 6 matching bases. V lost 5 bases, J lost 3 bases, and 13 bases lay in between. The CDR3 has 15 amino acids. Germline CDR1 reads SGHTA; CDR2 reads FQGNSA. The CDR3 loop is CASSQTWGDTGELFF. The CDR3 DNA sequence: TGTGCCAGCAGCCAGACCTGGGGGGACACCGGGGAGCTGTTTTTT. Combining the CDR3 with reference TRBV7-2 and TRBJ2-2 gives the whole variable domain GAGVSQSPSNKVTEKGKDVELRCDPISGHTALYWYRQSLGQGLEFLIYFQGNSAPDKSGLPSDRFSAERTGGSVSTLTIQRTQQEDSAVYLCASSQTWGDTGELFFGEGSRLTVL.

The CDR3 coding sequence is TGTGCCAGCAACGGAGGGGGGGGCACTGAAGCTTTCTTT. It yields the protein CASNGGGGTEAFF. The chain combines TRBV9 with TRBJ1-1; D may be TRBD1 (6 bases). In germline, CDR1 is SGDLS, CDR2 YYNGEE. This CDR3 has 13 amino acids. The V end was cut by 6 bases, the J end by 4 bases, with 13 bases between.

This clone was detected only once. This sample includes further DNA sequences coding for the same CDR3. The chain carries TRBV30 and TRBJ2-7; 10 bases fit TRBD1. The CDR3 covers 14 residues. V shed 2 bases and J 3 bases; nucleotides not matched to a gene: 4. Germline CDR1 reads GTSNPN; CDR2 reads SVGIG (reference sequence). The CDR3 DNA follows: TGTGCCTGGAGTATCGGGACAGGGGTCTACGAGCAGTACTTC. It encodes CAWSIGTGVYEQYF.

The chain couples TRBV6-1 to TRBJ1-1; no clear D. CDR3 length: 16 amino acids. V was pared by 0 bases and J by 5 bases, with 16 bases between. CDR1 is MNHNS, CDR2 SASEGT, per germline. CDR3 in amino acids: CASSEARVRRGTEAFF. Written as DNA, the CDR3 is TGTGCCAGCAGTGAAGCCCGCGTCCGGAGAGGAACTGAAGCTTTCTTT.

The chain combines TRBV4-1 with TRBJ2-7; 8 nucleotides match TRBD2. The CDR3 is 16 amino acids. V gave up 4 bases and J gave up 0 bases; unmatched junction bases: 8. The germline gives CDR1 MGHRA, CDR2 YSYEKL. The chain's CDR3 is CASSREAGEPSYEQYF. CDR3 nucleotides: TGCGCCAGCAGCCGAGAAGCGGGGGAACCCTCCTACGAGCAGTACTTC.

This clone has only a few counts. This rearrangement joins TRBV11-1 to TRBJ2-3; D gene unclear. Trimming took off 5 bases at V and 0 bases at J, with 9 bases between the two ends. The CDR3 has 14 residues. CDR1 SGHAT and CDR2 FQDESV come from the germline V gene (reference sequence). CDR3 bases: TGTGCCAGCAGCCCAATTTTTAGCACAGATACGCAGTATTTT. Translated: CASSPIFSTDTQYF. The entire variable domain, with the rest obtained from reference TRBV11-1 and TRBJ2-3, is as follows: EAEVAQSPRYKITEKSQAVAFWCDPISGHATLYWYRQILGQGPELLVQFQDESVVDDSQLPKDRFSAERLKGVDSTLKIQPAELGDSAMYLCASSPIFSTDTQYFGPGTRLTVL.

The CDR3 DNA follows: TGTGCCAGCAGCCCCCGAACAGAAACCGTCAATGAGCAGTTCTTC. It encodes CASSPRTETVNEQFF. The chain couples TRBV9 to TRBJ2-1; D remains unclear. Germline V gene sequence: CDR1 SGDLS, CDR2 YYNGEE. V was shortened by 4 bases and J by 6 bases, with 17 bases between the two germline ends. The CDR3 runs 15 residues.

The chain couples TRBV5-6 to TRBJ2-2; D may be TRBD1 (6 bases). The germline CDR1 and CDR2 sequences are SGHDT and YYEEEE. V lost 9 bases and J lost 4, with 19 bases in between. The CDR3 runs to 15 residues. In DNA, the CDR3 is TGTGCCACCCCGACAGGCACGGTGGGCACCGGGGAGCTGTTTTTT. It codes for CATPTGTVGTGELFF.

The rearrangement links TRBV5-5 to TRBJ1-2; D not certain. Trimming pared 0 bases from V and 7 bases from J, leaving 13 bases between. CDR1 is SGHKS, CDR2 YYEKEE, per germline (reference sequence). This CDR3 is built from 14 residues. DNA of the CDR3: TGTGCCAGCAGCTTGGAAGGCTTAAGAGGTGGCTACACCTTC. Encoded protein: CASSLEGLRGGYTF. The full variable domain, rest sourced from reference TRBV5-5 and TRBJ1-2, is DAGVTQSPTHLIKTRGQQVTLRCSPISGHKSVSWYQQVLGQGPQFIFQYYEKEERGRGNFPDRFSARQFPNYSSELNVNALLLGDSALYLCASSLEGLRGGYTFGSGTRLTVV.

The chain uses TRBV7-9 and TRBJ2-1, with a weak D call TRBD2 (6 bases). Trimming took 1 base from V and 5 from J, leaving 18 bases between them. The CDR3 consists of 17 residues. Germline CDR1 is SEHNR and CDR2 is FQNEAQ (reference sequence). This chain's CDR3 is CASSLEIGGPSNNEQFF. CDR3 DNA sequence: TGTGCCAGCAGCTTAGAAATAGGAGGGCCGTCCAACAATGAGCAGTTCTTC.

The chain is built from TRBV30 and TRBJ1-4; possible D gene TRBD1, 5 bases. Germline loops: CDR1 GTSNPN, CDR2 SVGIG (reference sequence). There are 14 residues in the CDR3. V lost 1 base, J lost 6 bases, and 12 bases lay in between. The CDR3 coding sequence is TGTGCCTGGAGTGAAAGGGGCCAGCATGAAAAACTGTTTTTT. Translated, it gives CAWSERGQHEKLFF.

The rearrangement uses TRBV19 and TRBJ2-4; no clear D gene. Germline V gene sequence: CDR1 LNHDA, CDR2 SQIVND (reference sequence). This CDR3 contains 13 residues. Deletions cut 3 bases from V and 7 bases from J, with 10 bases between. DNA for the CDR3: TGTGCCAGTAGTATCGGTAGTCCCAACATTCAGTACTTC. Its protein product is CASSIGSPNIQYF. Full variable domain (rest looked up from reference TRBV19 and TRBJ2-4): DGGITQSPKYLFRKEGQNVTLSCEQNLNHDAMYWYRQDPGQGLRLIYYSQIVNDFQKGDIAEGYSVSREKKESFPLTVTSAQKNPTAFYLCASSIGSPNIQYFGAGTRLSVL.

The gene calls are TRBV27 and TRBJ2-7; D might be TRBD1 (6 bases). Germline assignment: CDR1 MNHEY and CDR2 SMNVEV (reference sequence). There are 13 residues in the CDR3. Trimming left V 1 base short and J 3 bases short, with 7 bases between. In DNA, the CDR3 is TGTGCCAGCAGTTTATGGGGGCGCTACGAGCAGTACTTC. Residues: CASSLWGRYEQYF.

The chain is built from TRBV30 and TRBJ1-1; TRBD1 might be the D (6 bases). CDR1 is GTSNPN, CDR2 SVGIG, per germline (reference sequence). The ends were cut back, 4 bases at V and 4 bases at J, with 13 bases in the middle. The CDR3 runs 13 residues. CDR3 nucleotides: TGTGCCTGGAAGGTAGGGGGAGCCACTGAAGCTTTCTTT. This codes for CAWKVGGATEAFF.

By frequency in the sample, this clone is medium-sized (0.01 to 0.1%). V and J are TRBV23-1 and TRBJ1-2, with 8 positions matching TRBD1. TRBV23-1 is an ORF, with its function uncertain. The CDR3 runs 16 residues. V was pared by 0 bases and J by 5 bases, with 8 bases of the junction left unmatched. This CDR3 reads CASSQSGTGGVYGYTF. CDR3 nucleotide sequence: TGCGCCAGCAGTCAATCTGGGACAGGAGGGGTTTATGGCTACACCTTC.

V is TRBV29-1 and J is TRBJ2-7; 9 nucleotides agree with TRBD1. CDR1 is SQVTM and CDR2 is ANQGSEA in the germline V gene. The CDR3 loop spans 13 amino acids. The CDR3 here is CGVTGGTTYEQYF. Written as DNA, the CDR3 is TGCGGGGTTACAGGGGGCACTACCTACGAGCAGTACTTC.

The chain couples TRBV4-2 to TRBJ2-5; TRBD2 is a possible D gene (5 bases). CDR1 is LGHNA and CDR2 is YNFKEQ in the germline V gene. The V and J ends lost 2 bases and 5 bases respectively, with 12 bases between them. The CDR3 length is 14 residues. CDR3 protein: CASSQTEGQETQYF. The DNA for the CDR3 is TGTGCCAGCAGCCAAACAGAGGGCCAGGAGACCCAGTACTTC.